These 21 T cell receptor beta chains came from one sample sequenced in a study of T cells in Graves' hyperthyroidism and ophthalmopathy. The source material, RNA transcripts, was used to amplify TCR beta CDR3 regions. Initially, a first-round RT-PCR of the TCR CDR3 employed the HTBI primer set. MiXCR was run by TCRdb on the multiplex PCR reads, yielding one entry per CDR3 protein. The sample lists a few hundred thousand distinct CDR3 sequences; 14% were seen once. Sequenced material: blood. The receptors derive from a woman aged 25 to 39 with Graves' ophthalmopathy.

This clonotype has just a few counts. This chain uses TRBV7-3 with TRBJ2-1; TRBD2 aligns across 8 bases. After removal of 5 bases from V and 2 bases from J, the junction contained 8 bases not matched to a gene. CDR3 length: 16 amino acids. Germline lookup yields CDR1 SGHTA and CDR2 FQGTGA. The CDR3 DNA reads as TGTGCCAGCAGCCAAGGAGCGGGGGCCACCTACAATGAGCAGTTCTTC. Translating gives CASSQGAGATYNEQFF.

The chain recombines TRBV24-1 with TRBJ1-1, with 8 bases identical to TRBD1. V lost 4 bases and J lost 7; bases outside the gene matches: 4. CDR3 length: 13 residues. Germline assignment: CDR1 KGHDR and CDR2 SFDVKD. CDR3 nucleotides: TGTGCCACCAGTGACCCCGGGACAGGTGAAGCTTTCTTT. Residues: CATSDPGTGEAFF.

This clonotype was counted ten times or more. J is TRBJ1-5 and V is TRBV15; D uncertain. Germline CDR1 is LNHNV and CDR2 is YYDKDF (reference sequence). The CDR3 sequence is 15 residues long. Trimming removed 0 bases at V and 7 bases at J, with 13 bases between. Written as DNA, the CDR3 is TGTGCCACCAGCAGAGATGGCTTAAAGCGGCAGCCCCAGCATTTT. As protein: CATSRDGLKRQPQHF.

Only a few counts were recorded for this clonotype. The chain joins TRBV9 to TRBJ2-6, with D uncertain. CDR1 and CDR2 from the germline V gene are SGDLS and YYNGEE. The CDR3 runs to 13 residues. The V and J ends lost 4 bases and 2 bases respectively, with 4 bases between them. CDR3 sequence reads: CASSPPGANVLTF. CDR3 DNA sequence: TGTGCCAGCAGCCCCCCTGGGGCCAACGTCCTGACTTTC.

This clonotype was seen once. It may be a read error: a sequence one base away is much more abundant. The chain carries TRBV3-1 and TRBJ2-7; 9 nucleotides line up with TRBD2. CDR3 length: 17 residues. The germline V gene encodes CDR1 LGHDT and CDR2 YNNKEL (reference sequence). The CDR3 region has the DNA TGTGCCGGCAGCCAAGATCGTCGCCTAGCGGGGTTGGATGAGCAGTACTTC. It translates to CAGSQDRRLAGLDEQYF.

This clonotype was recorded a few times. The chain employs TRBV6-1 and TRBJ2-1, with 8 bases identical to TRBD2. CDR3 length: 13 amino acids. Germline CDR1 is MNHNS and CDR2 is SASEGT. With 6 bases clipped from V and 6 bases from J, the junction kept 4 bases outside the gene matches. Here the CDR3 DNA reads TGTGCCAGCAGCCAGCGGGGGAGCAATGAGCAGTTCTTC. Its translation: CASSQRGSNEQFF.

This clonotype was seen repeatedly, ten times or more. Possible read error: a much larger clone is one base away. DNA of the CDR3: TGCAGTGCTACGATGGGGAACACTAAAGCTTTCTTT. Protein product: CSATMGNTKAFF. V and J are TRBV20-1 and TRBJ1-1; D call uncertain. CDR3 length: 12 amino acids. Germline CDR1 is DFQATT and CDR2 is SNEGSKA (reference sequence).

This clonotype was picked up a small number of times. The rearrangement joins TRBV9 to TRBJ1-2; 7 nucleotides line up with TRBD1. This CDR3 has 14 amino acids. Germline CDR1 reads SGDLS; CDR2 reads YYNGEE. Trimming removed 3 bases from V and 4 bases from J; junction bases left unmatched: 6. The CDR3 reads CASSGDSLVYGYTF. The CDR3 DNA reads as TGTGCCAGCAGCGGGGACAGCCTAGTCTATGGCTACACCTTC.

V usage is TRBV10-3 and J usage is TRBJ2-5; either TRBD1 or TRBD2 may fit D (5 bases each). The CDR3 loop spans 14 amino acids. V was shortened by 6 bases and J by 3 bases, with 14 bases between the two germline ends. The germline gives CDR1 ENHRY, CDR2 SYGVKD. The chain's CDR3 is CAIRSGAREETQYF. The CDR3 DNA reads TGTGCCATCAGATCCGGGGCCCGGGAAGAGACCCAGTACTTC.

V is TRBV6-2 or TRBV6-3 and J is TRBJ2-3; D is unclear. This CDR3 is built from 15 residues. V was clipped by 4 bases and J by 4 bases, with 15 bases between them. Germline CDR1 is MNHEY and CDR2 is SVGEGT. The CDR3 DNA follows: TGTGCCAGCAGTTCCGACTCCTCTAGTTCAGATACGCAGTATTTT. It is translated as CASSSDSSSSDTQYF.

This clonotype appeared a few times. CDR3: CASSTRGGKRSYEQYF. DNA for the CDR3: TGTGCCAGCAGCACCCGCGGGGGGAAGAGGAGTTACGAGCAGTACTTC. The genes are TRBV3-1 and TRBJ2-7; 8 bases line up with TRBD2. The CDR3 loop spans 16 amino acids. V was pared by 5 bases and J by 4 bases, with 13 bases of the junction left unmatched. Per germline, CDR1 LGHDT and CDR2 YNNKEL (reference sequence).

This clonotype was picked up many times. The J gene is TRBJ2-7, the V gene TRBV2; D is undetermined. This CDR3 has 11 amino acids. Looked up from germline, CDR1 is SNHLY and CDR2 is FYNNEI. V lost 8 bases and J lost 1, with 6 bases in between. The CDR3 sequence is CASGRSYEQYF. The CDR3 bases are TGTGCCAGCGGCAGATCCTACGAGCAGTACTTC.

This clonotype was recorded many times. The J gene is TRBJ1-2, the V gene TRBV16; unclear D gene. CDR1 and CDR2 (germline): KGHSY, FQNENV. CDR3 length: 14 amino acids. The germline V and J ends were trimmed by 4 bases and 3 bases, with 12 bases remaining between them. CDR3 nucleotide sequence: TGTGCCAGCAGCCGATCCGGTCCCCACTATGGCTACACCTTC. This gives the protein CASSRSGPHYGYTF.

This clonotype showed up many times. V and J are TRBV2 and TRBJ1-3; D unclear. V was clipped by 1 base and J by 4 bases, with 8 bases between them. Germline V gene sequence: CDR1 SNHLY, CDR2 FYNNEI. The CDR3 totals 14 residues. CDR3 in DNA: TGTGCCAGCAGTGAAGAGGGCAGGGGAAACACCATATATTTT. Amino acids: CASSEEGRGNTIYF.

Many counts were recorded for this clonotype. The rearrangement uses TRBV10-2 and TRBJ2-7, with TRBD2 matching over 7 bases. V gave up 5 bases and J gave up 2 bases; unmatched junction bases: 6. The length of the CDR3 is 14 residues. Germline assignment: CDR1 WSHSY and CDR2 SAAADI. The CDR3 DNA reads TGCGCCAGCAGTCCACAAGCGGGGACCTACGAGCAGTACTTC. Its protein product is CASSPQAGTYEQYF.

The rearrangement links TRBV7-8 to TRBJ1-2, with D possibly matching TRBD1 (6 bases). This CDR3 has 12 residues. Germline V CDR1 and CDR2: SGHVS, FQNEAQ. The V end lost 3 bases, the J end lost 8 bases, and 10 bases lay between the germline ends. CDR3 loop: CASSLGARGYTF. The CDR3, as DNA: TGTGCCAGCAGCTTGGGGGCTCGGGGCTACACCTTC.

In its sample, this clonotype was seen many times. V gene TRBV5-1 combines with J gene TRBJ2-1, with 7 positions matching TRBD1. Germline CDR1 is SGHRS and CDR2 is YFSETQ. The CDR3 has 14 amino acids. Germline trimming cut 4 bases from V and 4 bases from J; bases unmatched to any gene: 5. The CDR3 here is CASSITGEYNEQFF. The CDR3 DNA reads TGCGCCAGCAGCATCACAGGGGAATACAATGAGCAGTTCTTC.

The genes are TRBV30 and TRBJ1-1; TRBD1 might be the D (6 bases). Germline V CDR1 and CDR2: GTSNPN, SVGIG (reference sequence). V lost 3 bases and J lost 4, with 18 bases in between. This CDR3 spans 15 amino acids. The CDR3 loop is CAWSLGGSRFTEAFF. CDR3 DNA sequence: TGTGCCTGGAGCTTAGGGGGTTCCCGGTTCACTGAAGCTTTCTTT.

This clonotype appeared many times. V and J are TRBV2 and TRBJ1-5; tentative D call: TRBD1 (5 bases). V was pared by 6 bases and J by 0 bases, with 9 bases between. The germline gives CDR1 SNHLY, CDR2 FYNNEI. The length of the CDR3 is 14 residues. This CDR3 reads CASRQDYSNQPQHF. CDR3 sequence (DNA): TGTGCCAGCAGACAGGATTATAGCAATCAGCCCCAGCATTTT.

This clonotype showed up many times. The CDR3 loop is CASSQDFQGAWGPEAFF. The DNA of the CDR3 is TGCGCCAGCAGCCAAGATTTCCAGGGGGCTTGGGGCCCTGAAGCTTTCTTT. The V and J genes are TRBV4-1 and TRBJ1-1; TRBD1 agrees at 8 bases. CDR1 is MGHRA, CDR2 YSYEKL, per germline. This CDR3 has 17 amino acids. Losses at the gene ends were 0 bases for V and 6 bases for J; bases not matched to a gene: 12.

This clonotype was detected ten times or more. The chain joins TRBV7-8 to TRBJ1-4; 8 bases fit TRBD1. V gave up 0 bases and J gave up 5 bases; unmatched junction bases: 2. The germline V gene encodes CDR1 SGHVS and CDR2 FQNEAQ. The CDR3 has 15 amino acids. CDR3 residues: CASSLAGTGNEKLFF. The DNA for the CDR3 is TGTGCCAGCAGCTTAGCAGGGACAGGAAATGAAAAACTGTTTTTT.